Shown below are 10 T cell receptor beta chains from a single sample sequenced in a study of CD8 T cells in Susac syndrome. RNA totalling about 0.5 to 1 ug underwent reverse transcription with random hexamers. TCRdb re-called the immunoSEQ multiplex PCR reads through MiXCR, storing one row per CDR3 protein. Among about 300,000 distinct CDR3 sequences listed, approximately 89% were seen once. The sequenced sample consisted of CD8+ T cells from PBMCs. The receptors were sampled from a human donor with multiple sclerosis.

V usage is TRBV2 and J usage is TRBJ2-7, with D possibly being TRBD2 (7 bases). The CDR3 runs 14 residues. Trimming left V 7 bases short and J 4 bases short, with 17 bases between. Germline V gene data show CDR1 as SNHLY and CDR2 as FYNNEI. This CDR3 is CASKPLGGAYEQYF. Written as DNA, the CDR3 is TGTGCCAGCAAACCCCTGGGGGGGGCATACGAGCAGTACTTC.

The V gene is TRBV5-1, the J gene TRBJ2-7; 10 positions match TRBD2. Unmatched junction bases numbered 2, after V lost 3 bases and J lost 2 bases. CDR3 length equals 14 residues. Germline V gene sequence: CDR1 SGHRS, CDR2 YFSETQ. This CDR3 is CASSSAGGPYEQYF. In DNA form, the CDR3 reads TGCGCCAGCAGCTCAGCGGGGGGGCCCTACGAGCAGTACTTC.

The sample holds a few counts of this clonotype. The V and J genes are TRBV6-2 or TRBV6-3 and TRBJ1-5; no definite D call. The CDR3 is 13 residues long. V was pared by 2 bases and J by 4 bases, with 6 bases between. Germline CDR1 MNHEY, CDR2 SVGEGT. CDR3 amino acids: CASSYGPNQPQHF. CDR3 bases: TGTGCCAGCAGTTACGGGCCAAATCAGCCCCAGCATTTT.

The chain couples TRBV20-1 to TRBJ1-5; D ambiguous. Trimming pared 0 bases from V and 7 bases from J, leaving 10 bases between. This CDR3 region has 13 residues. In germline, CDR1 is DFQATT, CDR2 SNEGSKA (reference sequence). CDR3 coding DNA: TGCAGTGCTAGAGATGCGCCCGAGCAGCCCCAGCATTTT. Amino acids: CSARDAPEQPQHF.

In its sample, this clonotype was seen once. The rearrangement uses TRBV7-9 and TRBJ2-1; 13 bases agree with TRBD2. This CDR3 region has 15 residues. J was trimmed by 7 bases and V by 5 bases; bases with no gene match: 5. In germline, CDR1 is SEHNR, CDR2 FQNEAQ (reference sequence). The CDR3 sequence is CASSTRTSGSNEQFF. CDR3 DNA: TGTGCCAGCAGCACGCGGACTAGCGGGAGTAATGAGCAGTTCTTC.

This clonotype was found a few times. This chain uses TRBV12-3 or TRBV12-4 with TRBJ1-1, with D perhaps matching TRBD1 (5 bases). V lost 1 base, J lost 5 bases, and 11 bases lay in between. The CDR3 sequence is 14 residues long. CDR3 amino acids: CASSLDGGGTEAFF. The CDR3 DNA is TGTGCCAGCAGTTTAGATGGGGGGGGGACTGAAGCTTTCTTT.

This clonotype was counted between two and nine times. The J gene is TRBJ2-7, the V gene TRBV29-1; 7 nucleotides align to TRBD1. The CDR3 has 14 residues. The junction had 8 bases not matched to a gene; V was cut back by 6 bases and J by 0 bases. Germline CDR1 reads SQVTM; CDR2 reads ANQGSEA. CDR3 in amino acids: CSVSQGSSSYEQYF. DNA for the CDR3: TGCAGCGTCTCACAGGGGTCGAGCTCCTACGAGCAGTACTTC.

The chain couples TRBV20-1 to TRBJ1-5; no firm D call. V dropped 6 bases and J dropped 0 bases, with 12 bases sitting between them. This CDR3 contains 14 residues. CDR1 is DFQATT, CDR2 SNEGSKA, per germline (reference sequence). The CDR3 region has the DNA TGCAGTGCACGGGCTTCAATTAGCAATCAGCCCCAGCATTTT. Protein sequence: CSARASISNQPQHF.

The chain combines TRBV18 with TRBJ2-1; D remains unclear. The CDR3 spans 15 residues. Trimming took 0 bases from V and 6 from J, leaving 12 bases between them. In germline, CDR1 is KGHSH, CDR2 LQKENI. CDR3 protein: CASSPPQDGINEQFF. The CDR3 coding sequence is TGTGCCAGCTCACCACCGCAGGACGGAATCAATGAGCAGTTCTTC. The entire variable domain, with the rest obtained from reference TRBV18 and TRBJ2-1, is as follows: NAGVMQNPRHLVRRRGQEARLRCSPMKGHSHVYWYRQLPEEGLKFMVYLQKENIIDESGMPKERFSAEFPKEGPSILRIQQVVRGDSAAYFCASSPPQDGINEQFFGPGTRLTVL.

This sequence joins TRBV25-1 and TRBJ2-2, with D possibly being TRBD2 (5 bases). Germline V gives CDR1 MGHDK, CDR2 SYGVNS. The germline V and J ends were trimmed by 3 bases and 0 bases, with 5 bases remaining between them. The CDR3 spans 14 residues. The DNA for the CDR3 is TGTGCCAGCAGTGAGGGAGCGAACACCGGGGAGCTGTTTTTT. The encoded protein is CASSEGANTGELFF.